This TCR beta chain was identified during a study of blood T cells in healthy people across ages. The germline gives CDR1 MNHEY, CDR2 SMNVEV (reference sequence). Trimming left V 2 bases short and J 0 bases short, with 7 bases between. The CDR3 has 14 residues. Primers used in a second PCR of roughly 6 to 11 cycles were a sample-barcoded 5' primer and a J-beta primer mix. One entry per CDR3 protein, called by TCRdb with MiXCR from the 5' RACE reads. The data hold 1.5 million to 2 million distinct CDR3 sequences, with about 50% observed a single time. Source material: blood. The V call is TRBV27, the J call TRBJ2-5, with D possibly TRBD2 on 6 matching bases. The TCR was taken from a woman aged 40 to 55 in good health. The CDR3 spells CASSLLAYQETQYF. The CDR3 region has the DNA TGTGCCAGCAGTTTACTAGCGTACCAAGAGACCCAGTACTTC.